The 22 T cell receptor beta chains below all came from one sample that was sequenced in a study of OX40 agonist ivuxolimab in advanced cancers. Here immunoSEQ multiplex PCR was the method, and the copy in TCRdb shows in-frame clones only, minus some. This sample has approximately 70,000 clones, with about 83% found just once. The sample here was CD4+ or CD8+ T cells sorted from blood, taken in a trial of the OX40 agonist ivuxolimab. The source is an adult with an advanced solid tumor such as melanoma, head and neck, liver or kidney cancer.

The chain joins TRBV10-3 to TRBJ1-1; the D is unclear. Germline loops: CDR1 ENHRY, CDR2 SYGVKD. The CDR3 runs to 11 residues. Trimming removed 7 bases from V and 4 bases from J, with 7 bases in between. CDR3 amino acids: CAIKAGTEAFF. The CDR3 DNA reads TGTGCCATCAAAGCGGGCACTGAAGCTTTCTTT.

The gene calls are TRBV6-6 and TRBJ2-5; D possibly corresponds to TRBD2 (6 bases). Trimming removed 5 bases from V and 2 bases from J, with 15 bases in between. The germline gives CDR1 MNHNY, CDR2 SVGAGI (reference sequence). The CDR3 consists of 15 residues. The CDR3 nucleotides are TGTGCCAGCAGTCTGGAGGGGCTAGAGCAAGAGACCCAGTACTTC. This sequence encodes CASSLEGLEQETQYF.

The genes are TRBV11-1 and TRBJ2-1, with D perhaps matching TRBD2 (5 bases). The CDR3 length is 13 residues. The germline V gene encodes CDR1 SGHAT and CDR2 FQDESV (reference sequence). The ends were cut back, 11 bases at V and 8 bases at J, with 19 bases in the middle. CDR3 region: CAGKGLYADEQFF. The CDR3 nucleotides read TGTGCCGGCAAAGGACTTTATGCCGATGAGCAGTTCTTC.

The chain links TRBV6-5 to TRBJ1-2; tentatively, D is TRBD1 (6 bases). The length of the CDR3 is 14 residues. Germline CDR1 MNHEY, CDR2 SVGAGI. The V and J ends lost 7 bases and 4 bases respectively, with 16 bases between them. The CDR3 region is CASTPGGQVYGYTF. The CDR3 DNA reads TGTGCCAGCACTCCGGGGGGGCAGGTCTATGGCTACACCTTC.

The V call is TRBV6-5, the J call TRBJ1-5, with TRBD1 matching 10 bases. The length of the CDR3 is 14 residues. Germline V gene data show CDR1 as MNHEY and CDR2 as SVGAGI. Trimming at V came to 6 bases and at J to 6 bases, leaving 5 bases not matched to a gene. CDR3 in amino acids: CASRTGGQGQPQHF. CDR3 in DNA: TGTGCCAGCAGGACAGGGGGCCAGGGTCAGCCCCAGCATTTT.

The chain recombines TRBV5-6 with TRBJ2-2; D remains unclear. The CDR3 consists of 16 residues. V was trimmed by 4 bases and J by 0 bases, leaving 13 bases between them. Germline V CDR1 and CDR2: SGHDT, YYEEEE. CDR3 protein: CASSRPEASNTGELFF. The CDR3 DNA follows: TGTGCCAGCAGCCGTCCTGAAGCTTCGAACACCGGGGAGCTGTTTTTT.

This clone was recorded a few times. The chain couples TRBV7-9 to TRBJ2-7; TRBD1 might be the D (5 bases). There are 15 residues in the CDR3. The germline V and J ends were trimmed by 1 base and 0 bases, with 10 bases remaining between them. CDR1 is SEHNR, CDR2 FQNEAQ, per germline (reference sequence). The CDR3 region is CASSLDTGSSYEQYF. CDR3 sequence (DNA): TGTGCCAGCAGCTTAGATACAGGCAGCTCCTACGAGCAGTACTTC.

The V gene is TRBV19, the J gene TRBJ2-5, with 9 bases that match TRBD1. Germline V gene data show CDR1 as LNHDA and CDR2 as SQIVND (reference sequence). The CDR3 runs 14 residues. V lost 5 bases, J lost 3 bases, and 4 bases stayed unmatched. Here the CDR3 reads CASSLTGGEETQYF. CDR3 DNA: TGTGCCAGTAGTCTTACAGGGGGCGAAGAGACCCAGTACTTC.

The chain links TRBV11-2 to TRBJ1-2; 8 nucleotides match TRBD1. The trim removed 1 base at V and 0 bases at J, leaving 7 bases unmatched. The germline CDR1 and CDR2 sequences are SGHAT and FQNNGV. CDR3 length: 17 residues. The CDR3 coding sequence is TGTGCCAGCAGCTTAGTAGCCGGACAGGGAGCTAACTATGGCTACACCTTC. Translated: CASSLVAGQGANYGYTF.

The CDR3 is CASSLWLAGEKNEQFF. The CDR3 DNA reads TGTGCCAGCAGCTTGTGGCTAGCGGGAGAGAAAAATGAGCAGTTCTTC. The chain combines TRBV5-6 with TRBJ2-1; TRBD2 matches 10 bases. Per the germline V gene, CDR1 is SGHDT and CDR2 is YYEEEE. Trimming at V came to 1 base and at J to 7 bases, leaving 8 bases not matched to a gene. This CDR3 comprises 16 residues.

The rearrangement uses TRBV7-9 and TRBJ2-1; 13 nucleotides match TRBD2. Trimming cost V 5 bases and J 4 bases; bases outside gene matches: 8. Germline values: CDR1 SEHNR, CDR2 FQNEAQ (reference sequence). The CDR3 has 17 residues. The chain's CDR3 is CASSAIPGLAGYNEQFF. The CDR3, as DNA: TGTGCCAGCAGCGCCATACCGGGACTAGCGGGGTACAATGAGCAGTTCTTC.

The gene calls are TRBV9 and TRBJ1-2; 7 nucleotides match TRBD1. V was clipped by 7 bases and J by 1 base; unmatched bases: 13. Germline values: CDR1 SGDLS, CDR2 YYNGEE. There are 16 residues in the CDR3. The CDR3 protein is CASSSLGQNFNYGYTF. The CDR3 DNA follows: TGTGCCAGCTCCAGCTTGGGACAGAACTTTAACTATGGCTACACCTTC.

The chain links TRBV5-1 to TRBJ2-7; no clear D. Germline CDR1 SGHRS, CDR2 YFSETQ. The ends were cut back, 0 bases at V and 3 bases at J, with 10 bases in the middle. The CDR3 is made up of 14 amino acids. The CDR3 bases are TGCGCCAGCAGCTTGGCCAGGCCGAACTACGAGCAGTACTTC. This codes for CASSLARPNYEQYF.

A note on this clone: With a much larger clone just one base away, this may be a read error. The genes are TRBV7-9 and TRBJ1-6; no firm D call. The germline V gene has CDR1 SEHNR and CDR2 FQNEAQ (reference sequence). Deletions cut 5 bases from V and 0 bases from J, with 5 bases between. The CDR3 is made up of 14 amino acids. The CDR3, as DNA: TGTGCCAGCAGCGGGAGCTCCTATAATTCACCCCTCCACTTT. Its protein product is CASSGSSYNSPLHF.

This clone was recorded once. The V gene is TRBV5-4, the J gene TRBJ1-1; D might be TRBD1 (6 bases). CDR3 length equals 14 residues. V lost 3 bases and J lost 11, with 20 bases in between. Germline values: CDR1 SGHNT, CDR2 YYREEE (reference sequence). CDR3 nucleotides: TGTGCCAGCAGCTCCACGCGAACGGGTCAGGGGGCTTTCTTT. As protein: CASSSTRTGQGAFF.

CDR3 bases: TGCAGCGCTAGATCCGATCAAGAGACCCAGTACTTC. This translates into CSARSDQETQYF. The V and J genes are TRBV29-1 and TRBJ2-5, with D unclear. This CDR3 spans 12 amino acids. Germline loops: CDR1 SQVTM, CDR2 ANQGSEA. Deletions cut 7 bases from V and 2 bases from J, with 11 bases between.

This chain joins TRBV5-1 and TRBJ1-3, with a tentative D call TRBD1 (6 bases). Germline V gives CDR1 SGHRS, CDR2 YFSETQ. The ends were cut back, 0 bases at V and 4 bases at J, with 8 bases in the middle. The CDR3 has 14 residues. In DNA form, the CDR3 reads TGCGCCAGCAGCTTGGGGGACATAGGAAACACCATATATTTT. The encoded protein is CASSLGDIGNTIYF.

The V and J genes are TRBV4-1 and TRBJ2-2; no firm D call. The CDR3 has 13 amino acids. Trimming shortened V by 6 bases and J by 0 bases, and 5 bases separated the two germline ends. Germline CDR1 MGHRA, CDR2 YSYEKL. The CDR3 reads CASSDSNTGELFF. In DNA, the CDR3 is TGCGCCAGCAGTGATTCGAACACCGGGGAGCTGTTTTTT.

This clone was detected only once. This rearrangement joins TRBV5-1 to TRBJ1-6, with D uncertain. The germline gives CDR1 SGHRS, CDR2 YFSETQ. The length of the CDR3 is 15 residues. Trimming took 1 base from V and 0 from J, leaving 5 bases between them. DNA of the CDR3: TGCGCCAGCAGCTTGCGGGGCTCCTATAATTCACCCCTCCACTTT. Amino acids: CASSLRGSYNSPLHF.

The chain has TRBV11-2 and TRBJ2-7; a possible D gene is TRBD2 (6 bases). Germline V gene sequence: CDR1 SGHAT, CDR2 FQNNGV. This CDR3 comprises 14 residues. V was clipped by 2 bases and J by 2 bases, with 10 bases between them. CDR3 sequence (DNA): TGTGCCAGCAGCTTAAGGGGACTTCCCTACGAGCAGTACTTC. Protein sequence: CASSLRGLPYEQYF.

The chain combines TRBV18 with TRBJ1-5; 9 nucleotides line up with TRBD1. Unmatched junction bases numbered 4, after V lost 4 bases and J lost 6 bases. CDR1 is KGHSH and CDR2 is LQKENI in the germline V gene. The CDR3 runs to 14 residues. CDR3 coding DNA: TGTGCCAGCTCACGGGACAGGGAGGGTCAGCCCCAGCATTTT. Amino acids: CASSRDREGQPQHF.

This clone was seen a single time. Here the CDR3 DNA reads TGTGCCAGCAGTTACGGGACAGAGAATGAAGCTTTCTTT. Protein: CASSYGTENEAFF. J is TRBJ1-1 and V is TRBV6-5, with 7 bases lining up with TRBD1. Germline V gene sequence: CDR1 MNHEY, CDR2 SVGAGI. The CDR3 is 13 residues long. V shed 2 bases, J shed 7 bases, and the junction held 4 bases outside the gene matches.